The present T cell receptor (beta chain) was sequenced within a study of beta chain features in type 1 diabetes. Study at large: Across the samples, around 110,000,000 sorted cells were examined in total. Study-level points and caveats: In comparison with healthy donors, patients had naive, central memory and Treg TCRB repertoires that appeared more similar.

The CDR3 runs 14 residues. The V gene's germline CDR1 is SGHTA and CDR2 FQGNSA. V gave up 1 base and J gave up 4 bases, with 7 bases separating them. This clone was observed a few times. What it binds is unknown. The investigators reverse transcribed all of the isolated RNA, so they sequenced expressed TCRB transcripts. Libraries were prepared by immunoSEQ multiplex PCR; TCRdb keeps only in-frame clonotypes and omits some of them. The table shows 970,000 or so clones, with roughly 15% occurring only once. Sequencing input: naive CD4+ T cells from blood. The sequence came from a woman between 18 and 29 years old in good health. The chain carries TRBV7-2 and TRBJ2-2; no clear D. DNA for the CDR3: TGTGCCAGCAGCTTAGTTTTAGTCACCGGGGAGCTGTTTTTT. Amino acids: CASSLVLVTGELFF.